The present T cell receptor (beta chain) was sequenced within a study of T cells in Graves' hyperthyroidism and ophthalmopathy. Amplification of TCR beta CDR3 regions was performed using RNA transcripts as template. RT-PCR in the first round (using the HTBI primer set) targeted the TCR CDR3. TCRdb processed the multiplex PCR reads anew with MiXCR; each CDR3 protein has one entry. Here the sample spans a few hundred thousand distinct CDR3 sequences, roughly 19% being singletons. Whole-study results and caveats: For ophthalmopathy, model prediction preceded onset by a median 6.5 months. Classification by a 13 V-J model distinguished ophthalmopathy from stable hyperthyroidism. Blood also showed most of the thyroid clonotypes that were expanded above 0.001.

Thyroid ultrasound, orbital computed tomography, clinical symptoms, and serum thyroxine and TRAb underpinned diagnoses. CDR3 size: 15 residues. Germline CDR1 reads DFQATT; CDR2 reads SNEGSKA (reference sequence). The V segment lost 2 bases and the J segment 1 base; nucleotides outside the gene matches: 4. This clonotype was counted a few times. Its cognate antigen is unknown. The sequence derives from a man aged 45-65 years with Graves' ophthalmopathy. Sequenced input: blood. J is TRBJ2-4 and V is TRBV20-1; 8 bases fit TRBD1. The CDR3 sequence: CSARTQGVAKNIQYF. DNA for the CDR3: TGCAGTGCTAGAACACAGGGGGTGGCCAAAAACATTCAGTACTTC.